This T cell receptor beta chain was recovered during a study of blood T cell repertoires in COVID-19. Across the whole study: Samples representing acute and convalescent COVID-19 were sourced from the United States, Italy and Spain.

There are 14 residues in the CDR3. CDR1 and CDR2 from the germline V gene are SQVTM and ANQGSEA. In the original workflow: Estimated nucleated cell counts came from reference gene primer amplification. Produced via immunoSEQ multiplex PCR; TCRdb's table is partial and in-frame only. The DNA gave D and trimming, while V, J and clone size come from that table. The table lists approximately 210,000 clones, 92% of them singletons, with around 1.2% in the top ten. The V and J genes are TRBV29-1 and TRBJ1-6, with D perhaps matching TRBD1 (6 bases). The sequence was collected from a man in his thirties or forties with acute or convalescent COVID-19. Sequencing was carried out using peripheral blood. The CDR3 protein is CNGGEGGKRSPLHF. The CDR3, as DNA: TGCAACGGTGGGGAAGGGGGAAAGCGATCACCCCTCCACTTT. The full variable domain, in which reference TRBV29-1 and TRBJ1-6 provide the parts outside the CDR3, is SAVISQKPSRDICQRGTSLTIQCQVDSQVTMMFWYRQQPGQSLTLIATANQGSEATYESGFVIDKFPISRPNLTFSTLTVSNMSPEDSSIYLCNGGEGGKRSPLHFGNGTRLTVT.